This TCR beta chain was obtained from a study of T-cell memory formation after mild COVID-19. As for this clonotype: The antigen is undetermined.

Germline V gene sequence: CDR1 ENHRY, CDR2 SYGVKD. The CDR3 has 13 amino acids. V lost 4 bases to trimming and J lost 4 bases, with 9 bases between them. Study results and limitations: A subset of responding clones appeared in pre-infection memory, suggesting cross-reactive memory joined.

Using constant-segment primers, 5'RACE produced TCR alpha and TCR beta cDNA libraries carrying sample barcodes and UMIs. TCRdb itself ran the 5' RACE reads through MiXCR, one entry per CDR3 protein. The data show about 100,000 distinct CDR3 sequences, roughly a sixth seen once. The clonotype was recovered from a man aged 18 to 29 who had mild COVID-19 (a few samples of this study predate the infection). Cell type and time point are not known. Sequenced: PBMCs or a T cell subset sorted from them (not recorded which). The V and J genes are TRBV10-3 and TRBJ2-3; the D is unclear. Written as DNA, the CDR3 is TGTGCCATCAGTGGGTATTCCGCAGATACGCAGTATTTT. Translation gives CAISGYSADTQYF.